This is a list of T cell receptor beta chains from one sample in a study of blood T cell repertoires in COVID-19. Repertoires were generated with immunoSEQ multiplex PCR, while TCRdb's copy carries only in-frame clones and drops some. The sample shows some 250,000 clones, approximately 89% of them seen only once. Sequencing was done on a sample of PBMCs or T cells enriched from blood (not recorded which). These receptors originate from a woman in her twenties or thirties with acute COVID-19. CDR3s include the opening cysteine and the closing phenylalanine or tryptophan. D genes are given only for firm matches. Clone size, where shown, is once, few, many, or a class for clones that have expanded.

j_call: TRBJ1-2
v_call: TRBV7-9
clone_size: -
d_call: -
cdr3_nt: TGTGCCAGCAGCCAACCAGAAGGCTACACCTTC
cdr3_aa: CASSQPEGYTF

j_call: TRBJ1-2
v_call: TRBV15
clone_size: -
d_call: -
cdr3_nt: TGTGCCACCAGCAGAGATATCACCGGGGTTGGGGCTAACTATGGCTACACCTTC
cdr3_aa: CATSRDITGVGANYGYTF

j_call: TRBJ1-1
v_call: TRBV7-9
clone_size: -
d_call: TRBD1
cdr3_nt: TGTGCCAGCAGCTTAGGTCCCGGGACAGGATGGAACACTGAAGCTTTCTTT
cdr3_aa: CASSLGPGTGWNTEAFF

j_call: TRBJ2-1
v_call: TRBV9
clone_size: -
d_call: -
cdr3_nt: TGTGCCAGCACCCAGGGGGCTAGCGGCTACAATGAGCAGTTCTTC
cdr3_aa: CASTQGASGYNEQFF

j_call: TRBJ2-5
v_call: TRBV4-1
clone_size: -
d_call: TRBD2
cdr3_nt: TGCGCCAGCAGCCAAGAAGGTCTAGCGGGGGGGCCGAAAGAGACCCAGTACTTC
cdr3_aa: CASSQEGLAGGPKETQYF

j_call: TRBJ2-7
v_call: TRBV9
clone_size: -
d_call: -
cdr3_nt: TGTGCCAGCAGCCCTCGGGACACCTCCTACGAGCAGTACTTC
cdr3_aa: CASSPRDTSYEQYF

j_call: TRBJ1-3
v_call: TRBV19
clone_size: -
d_call: -
cdr3_nt: TGTGCCAGTAGTAGGGTAGCCTCTGGAAACACCATATATTTT
cdr3_aa: CASSRVASGNTIYF

j_call: TRBJ2-5
v_call: TRBV5-4
clone_size: -
d_call: -
cdr3_nt: TGTGCCAGCAGCTTCAGTAGGAGGCACCAAGAGACCCAGTACTTC
cdr3_aa: CASSFSRRHQETQYF

j_call: TRBJ2-1
v_call: TRBV9
clone_size: few
d_call: TRBD2
cdr3_nt: TGTGCCAGCAGCCTGGGAGGTAGCGGGGGCAATGAGCAGTTCTTC
cdr3_aa: CASSLGGSGGNEQFF

j_call: TRBJ1-5
v_call: TRBV2
clone_size: -
d_call: -
cdr3_nt: TGTGCCAGCAGTGAGGGGCGGAAAGTTCAGCCCCAGCATTTT
cdr3_aa: CASSEGRKVQPQHF

j_call: TRBJ1-3
v_call: TRBV16
clone_size: once
d_call: TRBD1
cdr3_nt: TGTGCCAGCAGCCAACACCTCACAGGGGTCGGAAACACCATATATTTT
cdr3_aa: CASSQHLTGVGNTIYF

j_call: TRBJ2-1
v_call: TRBV4-1
clone_size: few
d_call: -
cdr3_nt: TGCGCCAGCAGCCCCGGACTCCTCAAGCTTAATGAGCAGTTCTTC
cdr3_aa: CASSPGLLKLNEQFF

j_call: TRBJ1-1
v_call: TRBV4-1
clone_size: few
d_call: -
cdr3_nt: TGCGCCAGCAGCCAAGATTGGTCAGGGCACACTGAAGCTTTCTTT
cdr3_aa: CASSQDWSGHTEAFF

j_call: TRBJ1-2
v_call: TRBV6-2/TRBV6-3
clone_size: -
d_call: TRBD1
cdr3_nt: TGTGCCAGCAGTGGACAGACAGGGAGTGGCTACACCTTC
cdr3_aa: CASSGQTGSGYTF

j_call: TRBJ2-7
v_call: TRBV15
clone_size: -
d_call: TRBD1
cdr3_nt: TGTGCCACCAGCAACGGACAGGGGGGCTTAGACGAGCAGTACTTC
cdr3_aa: CATSNGQGGLDEQYF

j_call: TRBJ1-5
v_call: TRBV7-8
clone_size: -
d_call: -
cdr3_nt: TGTGCCAGCAGCTTAACTACCTATCAGCCCCAGCATTTT
cdr3_aa: CASSLTTYQPQHF

j_call: TRBJ1-2
v_call: TRBV16
clone_size: once
d_call: TRBD1
cdr3_nt: TGTGCCTCCGAGACAGGGAACTATGGCTACACCTTC
cdr3_aa: CASETGNYGYTF

j_call: TRBJ1-2
v_call: TRBV6-6
clone_size: once
d_call: -
cdr3_nt: TGTGCCAGCAGTTATTCGGATAGTCGGGGTAGTGGCTACACCTTC
cdr3_aa: CASSYSDSRGSGYTF

j_call: TRBJ1-6
v_call: TRBV18
clone_size: few
d_call: -
cdr3_nt: TGTGCCAGCTCACTTGACAGGCCACCCGAGTCACCCCTCCACTTT
cdr3_aa: CASSLDRPPESPLHF

j_call: TRBJ1-5
v_call: TRBV6-5
clone_size: -
d_call: TRBD1
cdr3_nt: TGTGCCAGCACTCCGACTGCGGACAGGAACCAGCCCCAGCATTTT
cdr3_aa: CASTPTADRNQPQHF

j_call: TRBJ1-6
v_call: TRBV5-6
clone_size: -
d_call: -
cdr3_nt: TGTGCCAGCAGCTTGGCCAGTAATTCACCCCTCCACTTT
cdr3_aa: CASSLASNSPLHF

j_call: TRBJ1-2
v_call: TRBV27
clone_size: -
d_call: -
cdr3_nt: TGTGCCAGCAGTTTGGCGGGGGGCGTCTATGGCTACACCTTC
cdr3_aa: CASSLAGGVYGYTF

j_call: TRBJ2-1
v_call: TRBV6-1
clone_size: few
d_call: -
cdr3_nt: TGTGCCAGCAGTGAAGGGGCTAGCCTCTCCTACAATGAGCAGTTCTTC
cdr3_aa: CASSEGASLSYNEQFF

j_call: TRBJ2-5
v_call: TRBV4-1
clone_size: -
d_call: -
cdr3_nt: TGCGCCAGCAGCCAAGATTTGGGGACACCCAAGGCCCAGTACTTC
cdr3_aa: CASSQDLGTPKAQYF

j_call: TRBJ2-5
v_call: TRBV30
clone_size: -
d_call: TRBD1
cdr3_nt: TGTGCCTGGGGGACAGGGGGCGAAGAGACCCAGTACTTC
cdr3_aa: CAWGTGGEETQYF

j_call: TRBJ2-3
v_call: TRBV7-9
clone_size: -
d_call: -
cdr3_nt: TGTGCCAGCAGCCCAATGACAAACACAGATACGCAGTATTTT
cdr3_aa: CASSPMTNTDTQYF

j_call: TRBJ2-3
v_call: TRBV7-9
clone_size: -
d_call: TRBD1
cdr3_nt: TGTGCCAGCAGCTACGACAGGGTAAATACGCAGTATTTT
cdr3_aa: CASSYDRVNTQYF

j_call: TRBJ1-1
v_call: TRBV29-1
clone_size: -
d_call: TRBD1
cdr3_nt: TGCAGCGTTAGAAGGGGGCCGACTAACACTGAAGCTTTCTTT
cdr3_aa: CSVRRGPTNTEAFF

j_call: TRBJ1-2
v_call: TRBV25-1
clone_size: once
d_call: -
cdr3_nt: TGTGCCAGCAGTGAACGATTCCCCGGGTACTATGGCTACACCTTC
cdr3_aa: CASSERFPGYYGYTF

j_call: TRBJ1-2
v_call: TRBV28
clone_size: -
d_call: -
cdr3_nt: TGTGCCAGCAGTTTCCTTAACTATGGCTACACCTTC
cdr3_aa: CASSFLNYGYTF

j_call: TRBJ2-7
v_call: TRBV4-2
clone_size: -
d_call: TRBD1
cdr3_nt: TGTGCCAGCAGCCAAGGAACCGGGACAGGGGGCTACGAGCAGTACTTC
cdr3_aa: CASSQGTGTGGYEQYF

j_call: TRBJ2-5
v_call: TRBV10-3
clone_size: once
d_call: TRBD2
cdr3_nt: TGTGCCATCAGTGAGGGGCTAGCGGGGGGTCTATCCTTTGAGACCCAGTACTTC
cdr3_aa: CAISEGLAGGLSFETQYF

j_call: TRBJ2-7
v_call: TRBV10-3
clone_size: -
d_call: -
cdr3_nt: TGTGCCATCAGTGACAACAACTACGAGCAGTACTTC
cdr3_aa: CAISDNNYEQYF

j_call: TRBJ1-1
v_call: TRBV4-3
clone_size: once
d_call: -
cdr3_nt: TGCGCCAGCAGCCAAGGGGCAGCGAACACTGAAGCTTTCTTT
cdr3_aa: CASSQGAANTEAFF

j_call: TRBJ2-1
v_call: TRBV29-1
clone_size: -
d_call: TRBD2
cdr3_nt: TGCAGCGTTTTAGCGGGGGGGCTCGATGAGCAGTTCTTC
cdr3_aa: CSVLAGGLDEQFF

j_call: TRBJ1-6
v_call: TRBV4-1
clone_size: -
d_call: TRBD1
cdr3_nt: TGCGCCAGCAGCCAAAGGGGACAGTCTTATAATTCACCCCTCCACTTT
cdr3_aa: CASSQRGQSYNSPLHF

j_call: TRBJ1-5
v_call: TRBV13
clone_size: -
d_call: -
cdr3_nt: TGTGCCAGCAGCTCTGGACAGTTCAATCAGCCCCAGCATTTT
cdr3_aa: CASSSGQFNQPQHF

j_call: TRBJ1-1
v_call: TRBV3-1/TRBV3-2
clone_size: -
d_call: -
cdr3_nt: TGTGCCAGCAGCCCCGGACTCGAGCTGAACACTGAAGCTTTCTTT
cdr3_aa: CASSPGLELNTEAFF

j_call: TRBJ2-5
v_call: TRBV29-1
clone_size: -
d_call: TRBD1
cdr3_nt: TGCAGCGGGGACAGGCAAGAGACCCAGTACTTC
cdr3_aa: CSGDRQETQYF

j_call: TRBJ1-2
v_call: TRBV5-1
clone_size: -
d_call: TRBD1
cdr3_nt: TGCGCCAGCAGCTCTGGGGAGTCGGGACAGGGTCCCTATGGCTACACCTTC
cdr3_aa: CASSSGESGQGPYGYTF

j_call: TRBJ1-2
v_call: TRBV2
clone_size: -
d_call: TRBD1
cdr3_nt: TGTGCCAGCAGCATAGGACAGGGTAAAGTTGATGGCTACACCTTC
cdr3_aa: CASSIGQGKVDGYTF

j_call: TRBJ1-1
v_call: TRBV5-4
clone_size: -
d_call: -
cdr3_nt: TGTGCCAGCAGGGCGGACAGCATGAACACTGAAGCTTTCTTT
cdr3_aa: CASRADSMNTEAFF

j_call: TRBJ1-6
v_call: TRBV11-1
clone_size: -
d_call: -
cdr3_nt: TGTGCCAGCAGCCATAGGGGCAACAATTCACCCCTCCACTTT
cdr3_aa: CASSHRGNNSPLHF

j_call: TRBJ2-1
v_call: TRBV9
clone_size: -
d_call: TRBD1
cdr3_nt: TGTGCCAGCAGCGCCGGACAGGGGGCGACGAATGAGCAGTTCTTC
cdr3_aa: CASSAGQGATNEQFF

j_call: TRBJ2-5
v_call: TRBV7-6
clone_size: -
d_call: -
cdr3_nt: TGTGCCAGCAGCTCGATATGGAACAGGGAAGGGACCCAGTACTTC
cdr3_aa: CASSSIWNREGTQYF

j_call: TRBJ2-5
v_call: TRBV19
clone_size: -
d_call: TRBD2
cdr3_nt: TGTGCCAGTAGTATTGGCGGGGGGGCTGGAGAGACCCAGTACTTC
cdr3_aa: CASSIGGGAGETQYF

j_call: TRBJ1-3
v_call: TRBV27
clone_size: -
d_call: -
cdr3_nt: TGTGCCAGCAGTTTACACGGGTATGGAAACACCATATATTTT
cdr3_aa: CASSLHGYGNTIYF

j_call: TRBJ2-7
v_call: TRBV10-1
clone_size: -
d_call: TRBD1
cdr3_nt: TGCGCCAGCAGTGAGGGGTTTACAGGGGCCGGCTCCTACGAGCAGTACTTC
cdr3_aa: CASSEGFTGAGSYEQYF

j_call: TRBJ2-3
v_call: TRBV5-8
clone_size: -
d_call: -
cdr3_nt: TGTGCCAGCAGCTTTAGGGGCGGATTCACAGATACGCAGTATTTT
cdr3_aa: CASSFRGGFTDTQYF

j_call: TRBJ2-5
v_call: TRBV10-1
clone_size: -
d_call: TRBD1
cdr3_nt: TGCGCCAGCTGGCGCGGACAGGGACAAGAGACCCAGTACTTC
cdr3_aa: CASWRGQGQETQYF

j_call: TRBJ2-1
v_call: TRBV6-2/TRBV6-3
clone_size: -
d_call: TRBD1
cdr3_nt: TGTGCCAGCAGTTACCGGACAGGGGGCTTTATCTCCTACAATGAGCAGTTCTTC
cdr3_aa: CASSYRTGGFISYNEQFF

j_call: TRBJ1-4
v_call: TRBV19
clone_size: -
d_call: TRBD1
cdr3_nt: TGTGCCAGTAGTATATTCTGGACAGGACGGGCAACTAATGAAAAACTGTTTTTT
cdr3_aa: CASSIFWTGRATNEKLFF

j_call: TRBJ2-5
v_call: TRBV28
clone_size: -
d_call: -
cdr3_nt: TGTGCCAGCAGTACACCCTCCCCCCCGGGGCAAGAGACCCAGTACTTC
cdr3_aa: CASSTPSPPGQETQYF

j_call: TRBJ1-5
v_call: TRBV2
clone_size: -
d_call: -
cdr3_nt: TGTGCCAGCAGACACGGACAGAGCTTCAATCAGCCCCAGCATTTT
cdr3_aa: CASRHGQSFNQPQHF

j_call: TRBJ2-7
v_call: TRBV2
clone_size: -
d_call: -
cdr3_nt: TGTGCCAGCAGGTACGACAATAACTACGAGCAGTACTTC
cdr3_aa: CASRYDNNYEQYF

j_call: TRBJ1-1
v_call: TRBV5-4
clone_size: -
d_call: TRBD1
cdr3_nt: TGTGCCAGCAGCACTATCGGGACAGGAGATACCGGGGCTTTCTTT
cdr3_aa: CASSTIGTGDTGAFF

j_call: TRBJ1-2
v_call: TRBV25-1
clone_size: -
d_call: -
cdr3_nt: TGTGCCAGCAGTGAATCCACAGTCTATGGCTACACCTTC
cdr3_aa: CASSESTVYGYTF

j_call: TRBJ1-4
v_call: TRBV6-5
clone_size: -
d_call: TRBD1
cdr3_nt: TGTGCCAGCAGTTTTCCGGGACAGAGAGAAAAACTGTTTTTT
cdr3_aa: CASSFPGQREKLFF

j_call: TRBJ1-1
v_call: TRBV19
clone_size: -
d_call: TRBD1
cdr3_nt: TGTGCCAGTAGTATTAAGGGGGCAGCTGAAGCTTTCTTT
cdr3_aa: CASSIKGAAEAFF

j_call: TRBJ1-4
v_call: TRBV5-1
clone_size: -
d_call: -
cdr3_nt: TGCGCCAGCAGCTCGGGTCATACGCCGGTGAAACTGTTTTTT
cdr3_aa: CASSSGHTPVKLFF